The 32 T cell receptor beta chains given below trace back to one sample, sequenced in a study of blood T cell repertoires in COVID-19. Method: immunoSEQ multiplex PCR; TCRdb's copy keeps in-frame clones and lacks some. This table holds around 120,000 clones, roughly 69% found once. Sequencing input: peripheral blood. The receptors were gathered from a woman aged 65 to 85 with acute or convalescent COVID-19.

The chain employs TRBV9 and TRBJ1-6; 8 bases align to TRBD1. The trim removed 1 base at V and 7 bases at J, leaving 4 bases unmatched. Germline V CDR1 and CDR2: SGDLS, YYNGEE. This CDR3 has 15 amino acids. In DNA, the CDR3 is TGTGCCAGCAGCGTATCAGGGGGCGGGAATTCACCCCTCCACTTT. This sequence encodes CASSVSGGGNSPLHF. Combining the CDR3 with reference TRBV9 and TRBJ1-6 gives the whole variable domain DSGVTQTPKHLITATGQRVTLRCSPRSGDLSVYWYQQSLDQGLQFLIQYYNGEERAKGNILERFSAQQFPDLHSELNLSSLELGDSALYFCASSVSGGGNSPLHFGNGTRLTVT.

The rearrangement uses TRBV15 and TRBJ1-2; possibly TRBD1 for D (6 bases). Trimming took 0 bases from V and 4 from J, leaving 15 bases between them. Germline-derived CDR1 and CDR2 are LNHNV and YYDKDF (reference sequence). The CDR3 runs to 16 residues. Here the CDR3 reads CATSRDMDSKTYGYTF. As DNA, the CDR3 is TGTGCCACCAGCAGAGACATGGACAGTAAAACCTATGGCTACACCTTC.

The chain combines TRBV3-1 (or the pseudogene TRBV3-2) with TRBJ2-5; 10 bases fit TRBD2. J lost 9 bases, V lost 3 bases, and 10 bases had no gene match. The CDR3 spans 15 residues. The germline V gene has CDR1 LGHDT and CDR2 YNNKEL (reference sequence). The CDR3: CASSQSLAGAASQYF. In DNA form, the CDR3 reads TGTGCCAGCAGCCAGTCGCTAGCGGGGGCGGCATCCCAGTACTTC.

The gene calls are TRBV19 and TRBJ1-1, with TRBD1 identical over 8 bases. This CDR3 spans 14 amino acids. The junction had 4 bases not matched to a gene; V was cut back by 3 bases and J by 4 bases. CDR1 is LNHDA, CDR2 SQIVND, per germline (reference sequence). CDR3 residues: CASSIADRATEAFF. CDR3 coding DNA: TGTGCCAGTAGTATTGCGGACAGGGCCACTGAAGCTTTCTTT.

CDR3: CASRSSTGNTIYF. In nucleotides, the CDR3 is TGTGCCAGTAGATCTTCGACAGGAAACACCATATATTTT. This rearrangement joins TRBV19 to TRBJ1-3; D not resolved. The CDR3 runs 13 residues. V was pared by 6 bases and J by 4 bases, with 10 bases between. CDR1 is LNHDA, CDR2 SQIVND, per germline (reference sequence).

This chain uses TRBV3-1 (or the pseudogene TRBV3-2) with TRBJ2-1, with 8 bases that match TRBD1. V lost 4 bases, J lost 7 bases, and 15 bases stayed unmatched. This CDR3 contains 17 residues. CDR1 LGHDT and CDR2 YNNKEL come from the germline V gene (reference sequence). In DNA form, the CDR3 reads TGTGCCAGCAGCCCGCCCCCCTCCAGGGGGCGGGGTAATGAGCAGTTCTTC. It translates to CASSPPPSRGRGNEQFF.

The V call is TRBV18, the J call TRBJ1-5; maybe TRBD1 (6 bases). This CDR3 has 14 amino acids. V was pared by 5 bases and J by 6 bases, with 14 bases between. Per germline, CDR1 KGHSH and CDR2 LQKENI. The CDR3 loop reads CASSEGHRSQPQHF. Here the CDR3 DNA reads TGTGCCAGCTCAGAGGGACACAGGAGTCAGCCCCAGCATTTT.

The V gene is TRBV6-5, the J gene TRBJ1-1; 9 nucleotides align to TRBD1. The CDR3 contains 16 residues. With V trimmed by 2 bases and J by 6 bases, 10 bases remained unmatched. CDR1 is MNHEY and CDR2 is SVGAGI in the germline V gene. CDR3 residues: CASSYHQPGQGPEAFF. CDR3 DNA: TGTGCCAGCAGTTACCATCAACCGGGACAGGGCCCTGAAGCTTTCTTT.

The V call is TRBV10-3, the J call TRBJ1-2; D is uncertain. V was clipped by 0 bases and J by 4 bases, with 15 bases between them. This CDR3 has 16 residues. Germline V CDR1 and CDR2: ENHRY, SYGVKD. The CDR3 coding sequence is TGTGCCATCAGTGAGTCTGACTACCGGGCGGGCTATGGCTACACCTTC. This encodes CAISESDYRAGYGYTF.

This chain joins TRBV6-5 and TRBJ1-2, with D maybe TRBD1 (6 bases). The CDR3 extends over 13 amino acids. Germline assignment: CDR1 MNHEY and CDR2 SVGAGI. Trimming took off 6 bases at V and 6 bases at J, with 14 bases between the two ends. CDR3 protein: CASSQTGIDGYTF. The CDR3 DNA sequence: TGTGCCAGCAGCCAAACAGGGATTGATGGCTACACCTTC.

CDR3 coding DNA: TGTGCCAGCAGGCGGACTAGCGGGACCCTATACGAGCAGTACTTC. This sequence encodes CASRRTSGTLYEQYF. The chain has TRBV28 and TRBJ2-7; 12 bases match TRBD2. The ends lost 6 bases at V and 4 bases at J; junction bases unmatched: 7. CDR1 MDHEN and CDR2 SYDVKM come from the germline V gene. This CDR3 contains 15 residues.

The chain recombines TRBV5-4 with TRBJ1-1; D uncertain. CDR1 and CDR2 from the germline V gene are SGHNT and YYREEE (reference sequence). Trimming left V 3 bases short and J 8 bases short, with 11 bases between. This CDR3 has 12 residues. As DNA, the CDR3 is TGTGCCAGCAGCTGGAGACCCGGCGAAGCTTTCTTT. The encoded protein is CASSWRPGEAFF. The full variable domain, its missing parts supplied by reference TRBV5-4 and TRBJ1-1, is ETGVTQSPTHLIKTRGQQVTLRCSSQSGHNTVSWYQQALGQGPQFIFQYYREEENGRGNFPPRFSGLQFPNYSSELNVNALELDDSALYLCASSWRPGEAFFGQGTRLTVV.

Only one count was recorded for this clone. The chain has TRBV3-1 (or the pseudogene TRBV3-2) and TRBJ2-1, with 10 bases that match TRBD1. The germline CDR1 and CDR2 sequences are LGHDT and YNNKEL (reference sequence). This CDR3 is built from 20 residues. V lost 2 bases to trimming and J lost 0 bases; unmatched junction nucleotides: 13. The CDR3 nucleotides read TGTGCCAGCAGCCAAAAACCGGGACAGGGGTCCGTGAGCTCCTACAATGAGCAGTTCTTC. Protein sequence: CASSQKPGQGSVSSYNEQFF.

This clone was picked up one time. This rearrangement joins TRBV29-1 to TRBJ2-7; no firm D call. The CDR3 covers 12 residues. From germline, CDR1 is SQVTM and CDR2 ANQGSEA. V lost 8 bases and J lost 6, with 17 bases in between. The CDR3 DNA is TGCAGCTATTCATCCATCGACTCCGAGCAGTACTTC. Residues: CSYSSIDSEQYF.

The chain carries TRBV7-9 and TRBJ2-7, with 10 bases that match TRBD1. J lost 0 bases, V lost 5 bases, and 4 bases had no gene match. The CDR3 sequence is 15 residues long. The germline CDR1 and CDR2 sequences are SEHNR and FQNEAQ (reference sequence). The CDR3 here is CASSKGQGPSYEQYF. CDR3 DNA sequence: TGTGCCAGCAGCAAGGGACAGGGGCCCTCCTACGAGCAGTACTTC. Full variable domain (outside the CDR3, taken from reference TRBV7-9 and TRBJ2-7): DTGVSQNPRHKITKRGQNVTFRCDPISEHNRLYWYRQTLGQGPEFLTYFQNEAQLEKSRLLSDRFSAERPKGSFSTLEIQRTEQGDSAMYLCASSKGQGPSYEQYFGPGTRLTVT.

This clone has only a few counts. The CDR3: CASSFDREGGYTF. The CDR3 DNA reads as TGCGCCAGCAGCTTCGACAGGGAAGGAGGCTACACCTTC. This chain joins TRBV5-1 and TRBJ1-2, with TRBD1 identical over 7 bases. The CDR3 length is 13 residues. Germline CDR1 and CDR2: SGHRS and YFSETQ. V shed 2 bases, J shed 8 bases, and the junction held 6 bases outside the gene matches.

This clone was detected only a few times. This chain links TRBV28 with TRBJ1-1, with 7 bases that match TRBD1. CDR1 is MDHEN and CDR2 is SYDVKM in the germline V gene. The CDR3 consists of 13 residues. V lost 5 bases, J lost 8 bases, and 8 bases stayed unmatched. The CDR3 DNA reads TGTGCCAGCAGTCCCGGAGGGGGCTGGGAAGCTTTCTTT. Protein sequence: CASSPGGGWEAFF.

The V and J genes are TRBV6-5 and TRBJ1-6; 11 positions match TRBD1. J lost 8 bases, V lost 4 bases, and 7 bases had no gene match. This CDR3 contains 16 residues. Germline V gene data show CDR1 as MNHEY and CDR2 as SVGAGI. CDR3 coding DNA: TGTGCCAGCAGTTTAAGATCGGGACAGGGGGATTCACCCCTCCACTTT. As protein: CASSLRSGQGDSPLHF.

This clone was picked up a small number of times. The chain couples TRBV28 to TRBJ1-4, with 9 bases matching TRBD1. The germline CDR1 and CDR2 sequences are MDHEN and SYDVKM. The CDR3 is 15 residues long. V lost 4 bases and J lost 5; bases outside the gene matches: 5. CDR3: CASSSPGTGNEKLFF. CDR3 nucleotide sequence: TGTGCCAGCAGTTCCCCCGGGACAGGGAATGAAAAACTGTTTTTT.

The chain is built from TRBV5-1 and TRBJ2-3; 8 bases fit TRBD1. Germline CDR1 SGHRS, CDR2 YFSETQ. The CDR3 contains 17 residues. With 3 bases clipped from V and 2 bases from J, the junction kept 11 bases outside the gene matches. CDR3 region: CASSSDRGPPPTDTQYF. Written as DNA, the CDR3 is TGCGCCAGCAGCTCAGACAGGGGTCCTCCACCCACAGATACGCAGTATTTT.

The chain's CDR3 is CASRGGSSYNSPLHF. Written as DNA, the CDR3 is TGCGCCAGCAGGGGGGGGAGCTCCTATAATTCACCCCTCCACTTT. The chain has TRBV4-1 and TRBJ1-6; D is possibly TRBD1 (5 bases). Trimming removed 6 bases from V and 0 bases from J, with 9 bases in between. Germline V CDR1 and CDR2: MGHRA, YSYEKL. This CDR3 region has 15 residues.

The CDR3 region is CASSPPGHNNYGYTF. DNA for the CDR3: TGTGCCAGCAGTCCTCCGGGACATAATAACTATGGCTACACCTTC. This chain joins TRBV7-9 and TRBJ1-2, with D maybe TRBD1 (6 bases). This CDR3 is 15 amino acids long. Germline values: CDR1 SEHNR, CDR2 FQNEAQ (reference sequence). Trimming took off 6 bases at V and 1 base at J, with 15 bases between the two ends.

This clone has more than one count but fewer than ten. The rearrangement joins TRBV14 to TRBJ2-5; D gene unclear. The CDR3 is 17 residues long. The germline gives CDR1 SGHDN, CDR2 FVKESK. V was cut by 1 base and J by 1 base, with 16 bases left in between. The CDR3 spells CASSQARPSTAQETQYF. CDR3 DNA: TGTGCCAGCAGCCAAGCGAGGCCTTCCACTGCCCAAGAGACCCAGTACTTC.

This chain connects TRBV30 to TRBJ1-5; 7 nucleotides match TRBD1. With 4 bases clipped from V and 0 bases from J, the junction kept 6 bases outside the gene matches. Per the germline V gene, CDR1 is GTSNPN and CDR2 is SVGIG (reference sequence). This CDR3 is 15 amino acids long. The CDR3 DNA sequence: TGTGCCTGGAATCAGGGGGGAACTAGCAATCAGCCCCAGCATTTT. Translated, it gives CAWNQGGTSNQPQHF. Based on the CDR3 plus reference TRBV30 and TRBJ1-5, the full variable domain is SQTIHQWPATLVQPVGSPLSLECTVEGTSNPNLYWYRQAAGRGLQLLFYSVGIGQISSEVPQNLSASRPQDRQFILSSKKLLLSDSGFYLCAWNQGGTSNQPQHFGDGTRLSIL.

This clone occurred a few times. This chain joins TRBV25-1 and TRBJ2-2, with 7 positions matching TRBD2. Trimming cost V 5 bases and J 0 bases; bases outside gene matches: 6. This CDR3 spans 16 amino acids. Germline CDR1 reads MGHDK; CDR2 reads SYGVNS. The chain's CDR3 is CASSNPSGSNTGELFF. CDR3 bases: TGTGCCAGCAGTAACCCTAGCGGCTCGAACACCGGGGAGCTGTTTTTT.

This rearrangement joins TRBV6-5 to TRBJ1-5; D may be TRBD1 (5 bases). The CDR3 has 15 amino acids. Trimming removed 4 bases at V and 4 bases at J, with 14 bases between. Germline CDR1 is MNHEY and CDR2 is SVGAGI. CDR3 sequence: CASSWGSGKNQPQHF. The CDR3 region has the DNA TGTGCCAGCAGTTGGGGTTCAGGGAAAAATCAGCCCCAGCATTTT.

The chain combines TRBV27 with TRBJ2-5, with D maybe TRBD2 (6 bases). Germline CDR1 MNHEY, CDR2 SMNVEV (reference sequence). The V end lost 5 bases, the J end lost 5 bases, and 12 bases lay between the germline ends. This CDR3 is 13 amino acids long. The chain's CDR3 is CASSAGLGETQYF. The CDR3 DNA is TGTGCCAGCAGTGCGGGGTTAGGGGAGACCCAGTACTTC.

Here the CDR3 DNA reads TGTGCCAGTAGTATAGTTTGGAGGACAGGGGATCAGCCCCAGCATTTT. It is translated as CASSIVWRTGDQPQHF. The chain has TRBV19 and TRBJ1-5, with 9 bases that match TRBD1. CDR3 length: 16 amino acids. Germline V gene data show CDR1 as LNHDA and CDR2 as SQIVND (reference sequence). V lost 1 base, J lost 5 bases, and 6 bases stayed unmatched.

V usage is TRBV5-6 and J usage is TRBJ2-4; TRBD1 aligns across 7 bases. In germline, CDR1 is SGHDT, CDR2 YYEEEE. The CDR3 length is 14 residues. The ends lost 4 bases at V and 7 bases at J; junction bases unmatched: 8. In DNA, the CDR3 is TGTGCCAGCAGCCCCTTAGGACAGGTGAACATTCAGTACTTC. Amino acid sequence: CASSPLGQVNIQYF.

The J gene is TRBJ2-7, the V gene TRBV21-1; the D call in the table, TRBD1, was not verified against the DNA. TRBV21-1 represents a pseudogene. There are 16 residues in the CDR3. The CDR3 loop is CASSKDPTGVPYEQYF. The CDR3 nucleotides are TGTGCCAGCAGCAAAGACCCGACAGGGGTCCCCTACGAGCAGTACTTC.

The gene calls are TRBV3-1 (or the pseudogene TRBV3-2) and TRBJ2-1; the D gene is possibly TRBD2 (5 bases). Per germline, CDR1 LGHDT and CDR2 YNNKEL (reference sequence). This CDR3 is built from 14 residues. V was shortened by 1 base and J by 4 bases, with 8 bases between the two germline ends. CDR3: CASSQGTGYNEQFF. The DNA of the CDR3 is TGTGCCAGCAGCCAAGGGACTGGGTACAATGAGCAGTTCTTC.

This clone appeared a few times. This chain joins TRBV7-2 and TRBJ2-1, with 10 bases lining up with TRBD2. This CDR3 contains 18 residues. Germline trimming cut 4 bases from V and 4 bases from J; bases unmatched to any gene: 13. CDR1 is SGHTA, CDR2 FQGNSA, per germline. The DNA of the CDR3 is TGTGCCAGCAGCTCCCCTGGACTAGCGGTCAATAAATACAATGAGCAGTTCTTC. It encodes CASSSPGLAVNKYNEQFF.